This TCR beta chain derives from a study of T cells in localized non-small cell lung cancer. Germline CDR1 and CDR2: MNHEY and SVGAGI. The CDR3 length is 14 residues. Method: immunoSEQ multiplex PCR; TCRdb's copy keeps in-frame clones and lacks some. The table shows 40,000 to 55,000 clones, with 81% occurring only once. This TCR derives from a man aged 35 to 69 with stage III lung adenocarcinoma. The sequences come from peripheral blood mononuclear cells, collected before any cancer treatment. The rearrangement links TRBV6-5 to TRBJ2-5; TRBD1 or TRBD2 may be the D gene (5 bases each). The J call may be faulty, since TRBJ2-7 better matches the DNA end. The CDR3 DNA is TGTGCCAGCAGTTATTTAGGGGACGACTACGAGCAGTACTTC. This encodes CASSYLGDDYEQYF.